This TCR beta chain was observed in a study of PD-1 blockade in classical Hodgkin lymphoma. Some clones are missing from TCRdb's copy, which holds only in-frame ones; the method was immunoSEQ multiplex PCR. The sample lists 50,000 to 75,000 clones; approximately 89% were seen once. V was shortened by 1 base and J by 3 bases, with 10 bases between the two germline ends. Germline V CDR1 and CDR2: SGHAT, FQDESV (reference sequence). The CDR3 is 15 residues long. Every patient had relapsed following autologous stem cell transplantation, and cohorts differed in brentuximab vedotin exposure. V usage is TRBV11-1 and J usage is TRBJ1-5; D is uncertain. The source is a human donor with classical Hodgkin lymphoma. This specimen was peripheral blood mononuclear cells (PBMCs), taken at baseline. CDR3 region: CASSLDGRLNQPQHF. DNA for the CDR3: TGTGCCAGCAGCTTAGATGGTAGGCTCAATCAGCCCCAGCATTTT.